Here is one T cell receptor beta chain with its context. These data come from a study of blood T cell repertoires in COVID-19. Germline V gene sequence: CDR1 SGHVS, CDR2 FQNEAQ. V lost 3 bases and J lost 8; bases outside the gene matches: 4. The CDR3 is made up of 14 amino acids. Original handling: Amplification from reference gene primers served as the basis for estimated nucleated cell counts. The table came from immunoSEQ multiplex PCR; TCRdb's copy has only in-frame clones and leaves some out. Clonal size and the V and J genes are those of that table, whereas D and trimming came from the DNA. The data hold 250,000 to 300,000 clones, with around 90% observed a single time.

The specimen sequenced was PBMCs or T cells enriched from blood (not recorded which). This TCR was sampled from a woman between 35 and 50 years old who had recovered from COVID-19. The chain has TRBV7-8 and TRBJ1-4; 9 bases fit TRBD1. The CDR3 is CASSLDRGSEKLFF. CDR3 coding DNA: TGTGCCAGCAGCTTGGACAGGGGAAGCGAAAAACTGTTTTTT.